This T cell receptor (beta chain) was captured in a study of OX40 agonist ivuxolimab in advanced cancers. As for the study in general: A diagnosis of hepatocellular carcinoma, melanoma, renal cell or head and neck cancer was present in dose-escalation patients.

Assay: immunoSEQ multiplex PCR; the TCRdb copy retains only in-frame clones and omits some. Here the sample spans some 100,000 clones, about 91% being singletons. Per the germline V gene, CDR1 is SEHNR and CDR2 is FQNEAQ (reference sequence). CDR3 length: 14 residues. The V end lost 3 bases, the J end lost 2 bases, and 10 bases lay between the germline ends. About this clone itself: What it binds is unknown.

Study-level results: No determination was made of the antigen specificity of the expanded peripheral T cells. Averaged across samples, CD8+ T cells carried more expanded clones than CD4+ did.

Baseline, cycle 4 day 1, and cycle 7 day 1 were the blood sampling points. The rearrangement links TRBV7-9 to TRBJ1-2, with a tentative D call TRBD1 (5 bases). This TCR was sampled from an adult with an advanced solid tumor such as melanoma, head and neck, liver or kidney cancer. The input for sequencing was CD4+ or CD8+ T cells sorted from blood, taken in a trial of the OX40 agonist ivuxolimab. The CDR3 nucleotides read TGTGCCAGCAGCTTCGGGACCGCGAACTATGGCTACACCTTC. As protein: CASSFGTANYGYTF.